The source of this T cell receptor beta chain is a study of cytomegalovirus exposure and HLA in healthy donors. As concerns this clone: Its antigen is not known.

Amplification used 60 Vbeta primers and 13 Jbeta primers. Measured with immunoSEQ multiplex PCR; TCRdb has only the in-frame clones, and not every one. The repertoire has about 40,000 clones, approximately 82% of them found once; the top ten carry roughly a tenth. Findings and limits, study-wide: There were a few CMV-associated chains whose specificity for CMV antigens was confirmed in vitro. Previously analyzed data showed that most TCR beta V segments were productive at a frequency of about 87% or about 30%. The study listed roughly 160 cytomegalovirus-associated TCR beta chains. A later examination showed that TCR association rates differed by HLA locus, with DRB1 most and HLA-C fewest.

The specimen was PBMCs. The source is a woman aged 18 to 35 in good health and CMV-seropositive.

DNA for the CDR3: TGTGCCAGCAGCCCTTGGACAGGGGGGGAGACCCAGTACTTC. This codes for CASSPWTGGETQYF. The gene calls are TRBV7-2 and TRBJ2-5, with 10 bases lining up with TRBD1. In germline, CDR1 is SGHTA, CDR2 FQGNSA. V shed 5 bases, J shed 5 bases, and the junction held 5 bases outside the gene matches. The CDR3 spans 14 residues.